Following are 23 T cell receptor beta chains from one sample sequenced in a study of T cells after yellow fever vaccination. A single record per CDR3 protein comes from TCRdb applying MiXCR to the 5' RACE reads. The sample records tens of thousands of distinct CDR3 sequences, 10% to 13% being singletons. This material consisted of PBMCs, either bulk or a sorted T-cell subset (CD4+, CD8+, memory, or dextramer-sorted; not recorded which), taken around 15 days after the first yellow fever vaccination. Source of these receptors: a man younger than 35 who received the YFV17D yellow fever vaccine.

Notes on this clonotype: Mismatch with germline at one junction end may stem from a read error. V usage is TRBV3-1 and J usage is TRBJ2-7, with 13 bases that match TRBD2. This CDR3 contains 15 residues. The V gene's germline CDR1 is LGHDT and CDR2 YNNKEL (reference sequence). The DNA for the CDR3 is TGTGCCACCAGCCAAGGGACTAGCGGGGCCTACGAGCAGTACTTC. It translates to CATSQGTSGAYEQYF.

This clonotype was observed many times. V usage is TRBV25-1 and J usage is TRBJ1-2, with TRBD1 identical over 8 bases. V trimming: 4 bases; J trimming: 3 bases; junction bases outside the gene matches: 4. CDR3 size: 14 residues. The germline CDR1 and CDR2 sequences are MGHDK and SYGVNS. The CDR3 DNA follows: TGTGCCAGCAGTGTGGGGGGACAGGACTATGGCTACACCTTC. Translation gives CASSVGGQDYGYTF.

This clonotype was recorded many times. The CDR3 spells CASSSDGGYGYTF. The CDR3 DNA is TGTGCCAGCAGCTCGGATGGGGGCTATGGCTACACCTTC. This chain links TRBV5-6 with TRBJ1-2, with a possible D match to TRBD1 (5 bases). Germline CDR1 is SGHDT and CDR2 is YYEEEE. The CDR3 totals 13 residues. The V end lost 3 bases, the J end lost 4 bases, and 10 bases lay between the germline ends.

In its sample, this clonotype was seen many times. The V call is TRBV7-2, the J call TRBJ2-4; 7 positions agree with TRBD1. Losses at the gene ends were 2 bases for V and 0 bases for J; bases not matched to a gene: 4. The CDR3 extends over 16 amino acids. Germline loops: CDR1 SGHTA, CDR2 FQGNSA. CDR3 sequence reads: CASSLIGQVAKNIQYF. The CDR3 coding sequence is TGTGCCAGCAGCTTAATAGGACAGGTAGCCAAAAACATTCAGTACTTC.

This clonotype has ten or more counts. CDR3 DNA sequence: TGCAGTGCTAGAAGGGGACCCAAAAACATTCAGTACTTC. Encoded protein: CSARRGPKNIQYF. The gene calls are TRBV20-1 and TRBJ2-4; either TRBD1 or TRBD2 may supply D (5 bases each). CDR3 size: 13 residues. V was cut by 2 bases and J by 2 bases, with 7 bases left in between. Per the germline V gene, CDR1 is DFQATT and CDR2 is SNEGSKA (reference sequence).

This clonotype showed up many times. For the CDR3, the DNA is TGTGCTAGTGGTTTGGTAATAAGAGAACCCGTCGAAGCTTTCTTT. Translated, it gives CASGLVIREPVEAFF. The rearrangement uses TRBV12-5 and TRBJ1-1; D is uncertain. CDR1 and CDR2 from the germline V gene are LGHNT and FRNRAP. V lost 0 bases and J lost 8, with 16 bases in between. CDR3 length: 15 residues.

This clonotype was counted a few times. The genes are TRBV18 and TRBJ1-5; TRBD1 matches at 10 bases. V lost 3 bases to trimming and J lost 6 bases; unmatched junction nucleotides: 5. The germline gives CDR1 KGHSH, CDR2 LQKENI. CDR3 length: 15 amino acids. The CDR3 region has the DNA TGTGCCAGCTCACCTGGACAGGGGGTTAGTCAGCCCCAGCATTTT. Its protein product is CASSPGQGVSQPQHF.

This clonotype was counted a few times. The CDR3 DNA reads as TGTGCCAGCAGCTTATGGACAGGTAGCGCAGATACGCAGTATTTT. Residues: CASSLWTGSADTQYF. The rearrangement joins TRBV7-6 to TRBJ2-3; 7 bases fit TRBD1. The CDR3 totals 15 residues. Losses at the gene ends were 2 bases for V and 4 bases for J; bases not matched to a gene: 6. CDR1 and CDR2 (germline): SGHVS, FNYEAQ.

This clonotype has just one count. A read error may be the cause here, since a much bigger clone is one base away. The rearrangement links TRBV2 to TRBJ1-2; no firm D call. The germline gives CDR1 SNHLY, CDR2 FYNNEI. Trimming stripped 3 bases from V and 7 bases from J, with 9 bases between. The CDR3 covers 12 residues. The CDR3 region is CASSDLLFGYTF. The CDR3 DNA reads TGTGCCAGCAGTGATTTGCTTTTTGGCTACACCTTC.

This clonotype was observed many times. In DNA, the CDR3 is TGTGCCAGCAGCGTAGACGAGGTCGATACGCAGTATTTT. It encodes CASSVDEVDTQYF. V and J are TRBV9 and TRBJ2-3; D not certain. V lost 0 bases, J lost 6 bases, and 8 bases lay in between. CDR3 size: 13 residues. CDR1 SGDLS and CDR2 YYNGEE come from the germline V gene.

Many counts were recorded for this clonotype. The chain combines TRBV12-3 or TRBV12-4 with TRBJ2-5, with D unclear. The CDR3 loop spans 13 amino acids. The V end was cut by 5 bases, the J end by 3 bases, with 10 bases between. The CDR3 DNA follows: TGTGCCAGCAGTGCCAACAGAGAAGAGACCCAGTACTTC. Its protein is CASSANREETQYF.

This clonotype was observed at least ten times. The chain is built from TRBV7-2 and TRBJ2-5; D gene uncertain. The CDR3 covers 11 residues. The V and J ends lost 5 bases and 2 bases respectively, with 3 bases between them. Germline V gene data show CDR1 as SGHTA and CDR2 as FQGNSA. CDR3 loop: CASSAQETQYF. For the CDR3, the DNA is TGTGCCAGCAGCGCGCAAGAGACCCAGTACTTC. The whole variable domain, filled in from reference TRBV7-2 and TRBJ2-5, reads GAGVSQSPSNKVTEKGKDVELRCDPISGHTALYWYRQSLGQGLEFLIYFQGNSAPDKSGLPSDRFSAERTGGSVSTLTIQRTQQEDSAVYLCASSAQETQYFGPGTRLLVL.

This clonotype was observed a few times. The rearrangement links TRBV28 to TRBJ2-3; 10 bases line up with TRBD2. The V segment lost 7 bases and the J segment 9 bases; nucleotides outside the gene matches: 13. The CDR3 loop spans 15 amino acids. The germline V gene encodes CDR1 MDHEN and CDR2 SYDVKM. CDR3 sequence reads: CASTPRAETSGTQYF. As DNA, the CDR3 is TGTGCCAGCACCCCCCGCGCTGAGACTAGCGGGACGCAGTATTTT.

About this clonotype: A much larger clone lies one base from this, so it may be a read error. This is likely a read error, given that the CDR3 carries no conserved phenylalanine or tryptophan at its end. This chain uses TRBV20-1 with TRBJ2-3, with a tentative D call TRBD1 (6 bases). The germline V gene has CDR1 DFQATT and CDR2 SNEGSKA (reference sequence). With 2 bases removed from V and 3 bases from J, the gap between germline ends came to 6 bases. This CDR3 has 12 residues. Written as DNA, the CDR3 is TGCAGTGCTAGACAGGGGACAGATACGCAGTATCTT. It translates to CSARQGTDTQYL.

This clonotype was found many times. V usage is TRBV7-8 and J usage is TRBJ2-1; D tentatively fits TRBD1 or TRBD2 (5 bases each). Germline values: CDR1 SGHVS, CDR2 FQNEAQ. V was cut by 2 bases and J by 3 bases, with 8 bases left in between. This CDR3 region has 14 residues. The CDR3 spells CASSLRGVYNEQFF. In DNA, the CDR3 is TGTGCCAGCAGCTTACGAGGGGTCTACAATGAGCAGTTCTTC.

Details on this clonotype: This may arise from a read error, as a much more abundant clone is one base away. The J gene is TRBJ2-5, the V gene TRBV29-1, with D perhaps matching TRBD1 (5 bases). The length of the CDR3 is 13 residues. Germline V lookup: CDR1 SQVTM, CDR2 ANQGSEA. The ends were cut back, 6 bases at V and 4 bases at J, with 15 bases in the middle. This chain's CDR3 is CSVDGALGETQYF. CDR3 nucleotide sequence: TGCAGCGTCGATGGGGCGTTGGGAGAGACCCAGTACTTC.

Turning to this clonotype: A much larger clone differs from this one at a single base, so this may be a read error. V is TRBV7-2 and J is TRBJ2-7, with TRBD2 matching 7 bases. This CDR3 region has 15 residues. The germline V gene encodes CDR1 SGHTA and CDR2 FQGNSA. The CDR3 spells CANSWGVAGSYEQYF. The CDR3 nucleotides are TGTGCCAACAGCTGGGGCGTAGCGGGCTCCTACGAGCAGTACTTC. Supplemented by reference TRBV7-2 and TRBJ2-7, the full variable domain reads GAGVSQSPSNKVTEKGKDVELRCDPISGHTALYWYRQSLGQGLEFLIYFQGNSAPDKSGLPSDRFSAERTGGSVSTLTIQRTQQEDSAVYLCANSWGVAGSYEQYFGPGTRLTVT.

This sequence joins TRBV3-1 and TRBJ1-6, with a tentative D call TRBD1 (5 bases). This CDR3 spans 17 amino acids. CDR1 is LGHDT, CDR2 YNNKEL, per germline (reference sequence). V was pared by 11 bases and J by 3 bases, with 23 bases between. CDR3 nucleotides: TGTGCCTGCTCCAAGCGGGGCCCTTGGGGCTATAATTCACCCCTCCACTTT. Its protein is CACSKRGPWGYNSPLHF.

Turning to this clonotype: One base away lies a much larger clone, so this may be a sequencing read error. The chain couples TRBV9 to TRBJ1-6; D is perhaps TRBD1 (5 bases). The V gene's germline CDR1 is SGDLS and CDR2 YYNGEE. V lost 7 bases to trimming and J lost 6 bases, with 14 bases between them. CDR3 size: 14 residues. CDR3 DNA: TGTGCCAGCGGAAAATGGGGCAGTAATTCACCCCTCCACTTT. It translates to CASGKWGSNSPLHF.

This clonotype has ten or more counts. This chain links TRBV7-3 with TRBJ2-3; 8 positions match TRBD2. Germline CDR1 is SGHTA and CDR2 is FQGTGA. The CDR3 is made up of 13 amino acids. V shed 3 bases and J 6 bases; nucleotides not matched to a gene: 2. CDR3 nucleotides: TGTGCCAGCAGCTTCGGGGGGGCGGATACGCAGTATTTT. It encodes CASSFGGADTQYF. Supplemented by reference TRBV7-3 and TRBJ2-3, the full variable domain reads GAGVSQTPSNKVTEKGKYVELRCDPISGHTALYWYRQSLGQGPEFLIYFQGTGAADDSGLPNDRFFAVRPEGSVSTLKIQRTERGDSAVYLCASSFGGADTQYFGPGTRLTVL.

This clonotype was recorded many times. The chain joins TRBV2 to TRBJ1-2; 8 bases line up with TRBD1. Germline trimming cut 8 bases from V and 6 bases from J; bases unmatched to any gene: 5. CDR1 and CDR2 from the germline V gene are SNHLY and FYNNEI. The CDR3 is made up of 12 amino acids. Here the CDR3 reads CASQGQDDGYTF. As DNA, the CDR3 is TGTGCCAGCCAGGGACAGGATGATGGCTACACCTTC.

At least ten counts were recorded for this clonotype. The rearrangement links TRBV7-6 to TRBJ2-7; possibly TRBD2 for D (6 bases). Germline CDR1 is SGHVS and CDR2 is FNYEAQ. CDR3 length: 17 amino acids. The V end was cut by 5 bases, the J end by 0 bases, with 20 bases between. CDR3 in DNA: TGTGCCAGCAGCGCGACCGGAGGGTTCCTGGGCTCCTACGAGCAGTACGTC. Translated: CASSATGGFLGSYEQYV.

Within the sample, this clonotype is medium-sized. This chain links TRBV20-1 with TRBJ2-5; D is uncertain. There are 15 residues in the CDR3. Trimming left V 0 bases short and J 3 bases short, with 14 bases between. Germline assignment: CDR1 DFQATT and CDR2 SNEGSKA (reference sequence). The CDR3 reads CSARDLRQAEETQYF. The CDR3 nucleotides read TGCAGTGCTAGAGATCTGAGGCAGGCCGAAGAGACCCAGTACTTC.